Below are 6 T cell receptor beta chains sequenced from a single sample in a study of technical replicates of blood from several donors. Using immunoSEQ multiplex PCR, the repertoire was profiled, and TCRdb retains in-frame clones only, with some absent. The data show some 70,000 clones, approximately 90% seen once. The sequenced material came from PBMCs. All receptors derive from a human donor in good health. Some clones in this sample may be carry-over from other donors' samples.

The chain carries TRBV25-1 and TRBJ2-7; the D gene is possibly TRBD1 (5 bases). Trimming left V 5 bases short and J 3 bases short, with 14 bases between. CDR1 and CDR2 (germline): MGHDK, SYGVNS. The CDR3 consists of 14 residues. CDR3 sequence: CASSTDTENYEQYF. Written as DNA, the CDR3 is TGTGCCAGCAGTACGGACACGGAGAACTACGAGCAGTACTTC.

A word on this clone: The germline gene is not matched at one end of the junction; a read error may be the cause. The J gene is TRBJ2-7, the V gene TRBV27; 7 bases fit TRBD1. There are 15 residues in the CDR3. Germline V gene lookup returns CDR1 MNHEY and CDR2 SMNVEV (reference sequence). The CDR3 spells CASSEDRDHSHEQYF. CDR3 in DNA: TGTGCCAGCAGTGAAGACAGGGATCACTCCCACGAGCAGTACTTC.

The chain joins TRBV11-3 to TRBJ1-1; D not resolved. Trimming removed 2 bases from V and 4 bases from J, with 11 bases in between. Germline CDR1 SGHNT, CDR2 YENEEA. The CDR3 length is 14 residues. The CDR3 region has the DNA TGTGCCAGCAGCTTAAACGCCGGGGTCACTGAAGCTTTCTTT. It specifies CASSLNAGVTEAFF.

This CDR3 is CASSGGAAGAPLHF. In DNA form, the CDR3 reads TGTGCCAGCAGCGGGGGGGCTGCTGGGGCACCCCTCCACTTT. This sequence joins TRBV5-4 and TRBJ1-6, with D possibly being TRBD1 (6 bases). The germline V and J ends were trimmed by 4 bases and 11 bases, with 16 bases remaining between them. The CDR3 spans 14 residues. Germline loops: CDR1 SGHNT, CDR2 YYREEE (reference sequence).

The CDR3 region has the DNA TGTGCCAGCAGTTTTACAGGGACGATCACTGAAGCTTTCTTT. Protein product: CASSFTGTITEAFF. The chain recombines TRBV5-6 with TRBJ1-1, with a tentative D call TRBD1 (6 bases). CDR3 length equals 14 residues. Trimming left V 5 bases short and J 4 bases short, with 15 bases between. Germline values: CDR1 SGHDT, CDR2 YYEEEE.

The chain recombines TRBV7-9 with TRBJ2-1; D is perhaps TRBD1 (5 bases). The V gene's germline CDR1 is SEHNR and CDR2 FQNEAQ (reference sequence). This CDR3 comprises 14 residues. Trimming took 7 bases from V and 4 from J, leaving 14 bases between them. In DNA form, the CDR3 reads TGTGCCAGCATCTCAGGGAACTCTTACAATGAGCAGTTCTTC. Its protein product is CASISGNSYNEQFF. The variable domain in full, completed from reference TRBV7-9 and TRBJ2-1, reads DTGVSQNPRHKITKRGQNVTFRCDPISEHNRLYWYRQTLGQGPEFLTYFQNEAQLEKSRLLSDRFSAERPKGSFSTLEIQRTEQGDSAMYLCASISGNSYNEQFFGPGTRLTVL.